Below, 17 T cell receptor beta chains from the same sample are listed, as sequenced in a study of beta chain features in type 1 diabetes. Points from the study as a whole: Moderate but significant shortening of TCRB CDR3s was recorded in all four CD4+ subsets from Type 1 diabetes patients.

The study reverse transcribed the entire isolated RNA, so it sequenced expressed TCRB transcripts. Clones were sequenced by immunoSEQ multiplex PCR, and TCRdb holds only the in-frame ones, with some missing. The profile covers around 250,000 clones, with roughly 24% appearing a single time and around 0.013% taken by the ten largest. Antigens of these TCRs are unknown. The sample comprised naive CD4+ T cells from blood. The source is a woman in her twenties or thirties with type 1 diabetes.

In this sample, this clone turned up a few times. The V gene is TRBV30, the J gene TRBJ1-2; the D is unclear. The germline V and J ends were trimmed by 4 bases and 4 bases, with 7 bases remaining between them. The CDR3 has 11 residues. CDR1 and CDR2 from the germline V gene are GTSNPN and SVGIG (reference sequence). This chain's CDR3 is CAWIESYGYTF. In DNA, the CDR3 is TGTGCCTGGATCGAGAGCTATGGCTACACCTTC.

This clone was recorded a few times. The chain joins TRBV19 to TRBJ2-7; the D gene is possibly TRBD1 (6 bases). The CDR3 extends over 14 amino acids. In germline, CDR1 is LNHDA, CDR2 SQIVND (reference sequence). The V end lost 5 bases, the J end lost 4 bases, and 15 bases lay between the germline ends. The CDR3 coding sequence is TGTGCCAGTAGTGCACACAGGGAAGCGTACGAGCAGTACTTC. It yields the protein CASSAHREAYEQYF.

This clone was seen more than once but under ten times. The chain couples TRBV30 to TRBJ1-3; tentatively, D is TRBD1 (5 bases). Germline-derived CDR1 and CDR2 are GTSNPN and SVGIG (reference sequence). This CDR3 is 14 amino acids long. V lost 8 bases and J 0 bases, leaving 14 bases between the germline ends. This CDR3 is CALRTGTSGNTIYF. The CDR3 region has the DNA TGTGCCCTCAGAACAGGAACCTCTGGAAACACCATATATTTT.

This clone was counted only a few times. Other DNA sequences in this sample translate to the same CDR3. This rearrangement joins TRBV4-2 to TRBJ2-3, with D perhaps matching TRBD2 (6 bases). The V gene lost 4 bases and the J gene lost 2 bases, with 10 bases spanning the gap. CDR3 length: 14 residues. CDR1 is LGHNA and CDR2 is YNFKEQ in the germline V gene. CDR3 protein: CASSRDSSTDTQYF. The CDR3 nucleotides are TGTGCCAGCAGCCGGGACTCCTCCACAGATACGCAGTATTTT.

The chain has TRBV6-6 and TRBJ1-2; D is ambiguous. Germline V gene data show CDR1 as MNHNY and CDR2 as SVGAGI (reference sequence). CDR3 length equals 13 residues. The V and J ends lost 6 bases and 7 bases respectively, with 15 bases between them. CDR3 residues: CASSPDSSRGYTF. CDR3 DNA: TGTGCCAGCAGCCCGGACTCTAGTCGTGGCTACACCTTC.

The chain carries TRBV5-1 and TRBJ2-7, with TRBD1 matching over 8 bases. J was trimmed by 5 bases and V by 4 bases; bases with no gene match: 5. This CDR3 region has 13 residues. Germline V gene data show CDR1 as SGHRS and CDR2 as YFSETQ. This CDR3 is CASSRTGSDEQYF. CDR3 bases: TGCGCCAGCAGCCGGACAGGGAGCGACGAGCAGTACTTC.

The chain has TRBV30 and TRBJ2-5, with TRBD2 matching 11 bases. CDR1 and CDR2 from the germline V gene are GTSNPN and SVGIG (reference sequence). V gave up 6 bases and J gave up 5 bases; unmatched junction bases: 8. The CDR3 is 14 amino acids. Written as DNA, the CDR3 is TGTGCCTGTAGCGGGAGGGCCTATGTGGAGACCCAGTACTTC. The encoded protein is CACSGRAYVETQYF.

This chain connects TRBV12-2 to TRBJ2-7; no DNA check was done on the table's D call, TRBD1. TRBV12-2 is labeled a pseudogene. The CDR3 runs 16 residues. DNA for the CDR3: TGTGCAAGTCGCTTAGCGAGGACAGGGTTTATGTACGAGCAGTACTTC. Its protein product is CASRLARTGFMYEQYF.

The CDR3 DNA is TGTGCCAGCAGTTTGGCGGACAAAAACATTCAGTACTTC. Translated, it gives CASSLADKNIQYF. V usage is TRBV28 and J usage is TRBJ2-4, with D unresolved. The CDR3 consists of 13 residues. V was trimmed by 3 bases and J by 3 bases, leaving 6 bases between them. Germline values: CDR1 MDHEN, CDR2 SYDVKM.

This clone showed up just a few times. This sequence joins TRBV2 and TRBJ2-7; a possible D gene is TRBD2 (5 bases). CDR3 length: 13 amino acids. CDR1 is SNHLY and CDR2 is FYNNEI in the germline V gene. Trimming pared 5 bases from V and 0 bases from J, leaving 8 bases between. CDR3 residues: CASSRTVSYEQYF. CDR3 coding DNA: TGTGCCAGCAGTAGGACTGTCTCCTACGAGCAGTACTTC.

This chain joins TRBV29-1 and TRBJ1-2; no firm D call. This CDR3 has 11 amino acids. CDR1 is SQVTM and CDR2 is ANQGSEA in the germline V gene. The V end lost 1 base, the J end lost 8 bases, and 8 bases lay between the germline ends. The CDR3 DNA reads TGCAGCGTTGAAGGCCCAGTAGGCTACACCTTC. Protein sequence: CSVEGPVGYTF.

In DNA, the CDR3 is TGCGCCAGCGCTCGCACCGGGACAGGGAGCGGAGAGACCCAGTACTTC. Encoded protein: CASARTGTGSGETQYF. V usage is TRBV4-3 and J usage is TRBJ2-5, with 9 bases matching TRBD1. Germline V CDR1 and CDR2: LGHNA, YSLEER. V trimming: 8 bases; J trimming: 4 bases; junction bases outside the gene matches: 14. The CDR3 extends over 16 amino acids.

The V call is TRBV20-1, the J call TRBJ2-7; D is unresolved. Germline V gives CDR1 DFQATT, CDR2 SNEGSKA (reference sequence). CDR3 length equals 11 residues. Between the trimmed V and J ends, which lost 6 bases and 5 bases, there was a span of 11 bases. CDR3 coding DNA: TGCAGTGCGAGTATGGTCGACGAGCAGTACTTC. Amino acids: CSASMVDEQYF.

A few counts support this clone. The V and J genes are TRBV7-2 and TRBJ2-7; a possible D gene is TRBD2 (5 bases). Trimming cost V 5 bases and J 4 bases, with 9 bases left between them. The CDR3 is made up of 12 amino acids. Germline assignment: CDR1 SGHTA and CDR2 FQGNSA. CDR3 residues: CASSSSGYEQYF. The DNA of the CDR3 is TGTGCCAGCAGCAGCTCGGGGTACGAGCAGTACTTC.

The chain has TRBV4-1 and TRBJ2-5; TRBD2 matches 8 bases. CDR1 is MGHRA and CDR2 is YSYEKL in the germline V gene. V shed 4 bases, J shed 3 bases, and the junction held 4 bases outside the gene matches. The CDR3 is made up of 14 amino acids. The CDR3 reads CASSLTSGKETQYF. DNA for the CDR3: TGCGCCAGCAGCCTCACTAGCGGAAAAGAGACCCAGTACTTC.

This clone was seen only a few times. The rearrangement uses TRBV7-2 and TRBJ2-2, with D tentatively TRBD1 (5 bases). The germline gives CDR1 SGHTA, CDR2 FQGNSA. The CDR3 has 13 amino acids. V shed 0 bases and J shed 6 bases, with 5 bases lying between them. The CDR3 loop is CASSLAGAGELFF. The CDR3 bases are TGTGCCAGCAGCTTAGCAGGGGCCGGGGAGCTGTTTTTT.

Worth noting for this clone: The junction differs from germline at one of its ends, possibly a read error. The CDR3: CASSPQGSHEQYF. CDR3 in DNA: TGTGCCAGCAGTCCCCAGGGCTCCCACGAGCAGTACTTC. The chain links TRBV6-6 to TRBJ2-7; perhaps TRBD1 as D (5 bases). The CDR3 totals 13 residues. Germline V lookup: CDR1 MNHNY, CDR2 SVGAGI (reference sequence).